The clone carrying this T cell receptor (beta chain) was detected ten times or more. Its target is unknown. Hyperthyroidism had been newly diagnosed in patients aged 18 to 65, and its duration was under 2 months. The data were obtained in a study of T cells in Graves' hyperthyroidism and ophthalmopathy. Study in general: Specimen type is peripheral blood, collected at initial diagnosis prior to any treatment.

Deletions cut 5 bases from V and 4 bases from J, with 14 bases between. The CDR3 loop spans 14 amino acids. The germline V gene has CDR1 MDHEN and CDR2 SYDVKM. Points from the study as a whole: Most thyroid-expanded clonotypes above 0.001 were also found in blood. Model output signaled ophthalmopathy a median approximately six months ahead of onset.

The CDR3 regions of TCR beta were amplified from RNA transcripts. In the first-round RT-PCR of the TCR CDR3, the HTBI primer set was used. In TCRdb, the multiplex PCR reads were re-called with MiXCR into one record per CDR3 protein. The data contain about 560,000 distinct CDR3 sequences, approximately 15% of them singletons. The chain combines TRBV28 with TRBJ1-1; D is undetermined. The sequence derives from a woman in her late teens or twenties with Graves' hyperthyroidism. Sequenced input: blood. CDR3 sequence: CASSPPLESTEAFF. CDR3 sequence (DNA): TGTGCCAGCAGTCCCCCTCTCGAGAGCACTGAAGCTTTCTTT.